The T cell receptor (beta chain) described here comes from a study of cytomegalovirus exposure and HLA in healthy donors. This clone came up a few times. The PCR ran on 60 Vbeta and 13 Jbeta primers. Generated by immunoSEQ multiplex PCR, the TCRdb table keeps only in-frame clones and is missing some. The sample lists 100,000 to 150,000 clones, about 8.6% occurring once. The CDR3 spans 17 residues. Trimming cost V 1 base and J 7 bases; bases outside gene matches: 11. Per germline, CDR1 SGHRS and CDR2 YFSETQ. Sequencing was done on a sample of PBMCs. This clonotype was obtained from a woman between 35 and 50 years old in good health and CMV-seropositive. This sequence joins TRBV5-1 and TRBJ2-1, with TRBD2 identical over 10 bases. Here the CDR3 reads CASSLPRSSGGRNEQFF. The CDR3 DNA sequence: TGCGCCAGCAGCTTGCCCCGTAGTAGCGGGGGGAGGAATGAGCAGTTCTTC.